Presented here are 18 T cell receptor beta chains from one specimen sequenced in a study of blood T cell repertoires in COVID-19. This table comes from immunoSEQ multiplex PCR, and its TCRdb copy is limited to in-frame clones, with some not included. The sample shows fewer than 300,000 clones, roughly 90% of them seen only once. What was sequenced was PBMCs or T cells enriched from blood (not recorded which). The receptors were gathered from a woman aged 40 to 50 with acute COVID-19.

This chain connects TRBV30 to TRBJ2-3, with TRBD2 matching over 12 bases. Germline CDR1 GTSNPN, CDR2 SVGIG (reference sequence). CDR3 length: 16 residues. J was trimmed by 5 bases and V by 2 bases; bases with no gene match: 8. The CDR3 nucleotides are TGTGCCTGGAGTCGACTAGCGGGGGACCCTCGAGATACGCAGTATTTT. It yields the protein CAWSRLAGDPRDTQYF.

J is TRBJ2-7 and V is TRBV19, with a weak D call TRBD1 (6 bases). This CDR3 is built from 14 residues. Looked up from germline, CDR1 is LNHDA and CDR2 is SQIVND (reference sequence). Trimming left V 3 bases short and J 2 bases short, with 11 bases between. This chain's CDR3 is CASSIGQLPYEQYF. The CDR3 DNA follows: TGTGCCAGTAGTATCGGACAGCTCCCCTACGAGCAGTACTTC.

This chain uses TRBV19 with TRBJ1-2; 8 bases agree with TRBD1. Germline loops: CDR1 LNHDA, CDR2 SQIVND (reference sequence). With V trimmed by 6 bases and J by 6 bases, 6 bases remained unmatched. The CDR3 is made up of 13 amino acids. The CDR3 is CASRGRGRDGYTF. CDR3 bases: TGTGCCAGTAGGGGCAGGGGGCGCGATGGCTACACCTTC.

The CDR3 is CASSQAGEQETQYF. The CDR3 DNA follows: TGCGCCAGCAGCCAAGCGGGAGAGCAAGAGACCCAGTACTTC. The rearrangement joins TRBV4-3 to TRBJ2-5; maybe TRBD2 (6 bases). The V and J ends lost 1 base and 2 bases respectively, with 8 bases between them. Germline V gives CDR1 LGHNA, CDR2 YSLEER. The CDR3 is 14 amino acids.

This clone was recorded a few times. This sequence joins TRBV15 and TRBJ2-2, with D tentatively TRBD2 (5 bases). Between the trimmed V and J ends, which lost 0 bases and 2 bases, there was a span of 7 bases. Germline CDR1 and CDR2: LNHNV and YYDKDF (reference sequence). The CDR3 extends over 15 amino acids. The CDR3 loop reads CATSRELANTGELFF. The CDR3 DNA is TGTGCCACCAGCAGAGAGCTAGCAAACACCGGGGAGCTGTTTTTT.

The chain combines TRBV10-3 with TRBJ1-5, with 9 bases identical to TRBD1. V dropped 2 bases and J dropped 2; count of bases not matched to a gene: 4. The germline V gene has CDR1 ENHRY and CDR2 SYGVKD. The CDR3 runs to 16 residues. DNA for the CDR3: TGTGCCATCAGTGAGGCGGACAGGGGAGGCAATCAGCCCCAGCATTTT. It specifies CAISEADRGGNQPQHF.

The CDR3: CAWSTGLGYEEAFF. The CDR3 DNA reads TGTGCCTGGAGCACGGGACTGGGGTATGAGGAAGCTTTCTTT. The chain has TRBV30 and TRBJ1-1; tentatively, D is TRBD1 (5 bases). The length of the CDR3 is 14 residues. Germline CDR1 GTSNPN, CDR2 SVGIG (reference sequence). Trimming took 3 bases from V and 8 from J, leaving 19 bases between them.

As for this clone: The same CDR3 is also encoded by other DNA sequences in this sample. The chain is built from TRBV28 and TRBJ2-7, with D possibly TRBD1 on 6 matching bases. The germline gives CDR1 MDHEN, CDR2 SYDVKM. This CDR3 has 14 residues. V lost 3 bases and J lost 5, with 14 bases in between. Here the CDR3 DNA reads TGTGCCAGCAGTTTGACAGGCTCCCTGGACGAGCAGTACTTC. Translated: CASSLTGSLDEQYF.

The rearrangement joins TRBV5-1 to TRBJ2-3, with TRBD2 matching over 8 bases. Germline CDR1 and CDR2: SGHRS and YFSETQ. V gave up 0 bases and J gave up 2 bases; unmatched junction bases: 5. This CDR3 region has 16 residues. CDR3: CASSLAPAGATDTQYF. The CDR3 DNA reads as TGCGCCAGCAGCTTGGCCCCAGCGGGGGCCACAGATACGCAGTATTTT. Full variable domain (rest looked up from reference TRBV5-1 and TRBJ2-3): KAGVTQTPRYLIKTRGQQVTLSCSPISGHRSVSWYQQTPGQGLQFLFEYFSETQRNKGNFPGRFSGRQFSNSRSEMNVSTLELGDSALYLCASSLAPAGATDTQYFGPGTRLTVL.

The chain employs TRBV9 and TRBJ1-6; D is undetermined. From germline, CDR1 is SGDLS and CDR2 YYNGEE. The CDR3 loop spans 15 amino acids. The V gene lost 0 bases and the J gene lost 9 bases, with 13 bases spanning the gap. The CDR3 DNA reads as TGTGCCAGCAGCGTAGGGGGAGGAGGCGGTTCACCCCTCCACTTT. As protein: CASSVGGGGGSPLHF.

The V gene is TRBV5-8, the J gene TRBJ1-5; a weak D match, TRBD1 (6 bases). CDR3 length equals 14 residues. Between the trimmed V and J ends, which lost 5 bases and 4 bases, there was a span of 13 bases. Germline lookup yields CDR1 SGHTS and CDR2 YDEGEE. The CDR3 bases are TGTGCCAGCAGGGGGGTGGGGGCAAATCAGCCCCAGCATTTT. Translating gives CASRGVGANQPQHF.

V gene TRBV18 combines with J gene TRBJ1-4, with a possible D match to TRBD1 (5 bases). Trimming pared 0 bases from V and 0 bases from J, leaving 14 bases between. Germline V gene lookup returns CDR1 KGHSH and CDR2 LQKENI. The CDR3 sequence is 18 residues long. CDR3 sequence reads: CASSPPPGRVATNEKLFF. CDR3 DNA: TGTGCCAGCTCACCACCCCCGGGCAGGGTTGCAACTAATGAAAAACTGTTTTTT.

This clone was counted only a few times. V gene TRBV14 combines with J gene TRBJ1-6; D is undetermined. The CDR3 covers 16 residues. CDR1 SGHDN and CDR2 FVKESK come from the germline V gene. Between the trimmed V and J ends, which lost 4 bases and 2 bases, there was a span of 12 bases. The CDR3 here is CASSPPGKPYNSPLHF. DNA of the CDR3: TGTGCCAGCAGCCCGCCGGGTAAACCCTATAATTCACCCCTCCACTTT.

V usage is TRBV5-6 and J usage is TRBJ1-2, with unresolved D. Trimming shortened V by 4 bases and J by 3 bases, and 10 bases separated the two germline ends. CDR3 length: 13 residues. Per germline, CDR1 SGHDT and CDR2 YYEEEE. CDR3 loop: CASSIRLDYGYTF. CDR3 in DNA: TGTGCCAGCAGCATCCGTCTTGACTATGGCTACACCTTC.

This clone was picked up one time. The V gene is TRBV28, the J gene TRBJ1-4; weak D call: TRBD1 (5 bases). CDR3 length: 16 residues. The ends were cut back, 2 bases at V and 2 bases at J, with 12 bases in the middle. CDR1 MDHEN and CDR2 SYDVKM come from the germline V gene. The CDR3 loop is CASSLMGEGTNEKLFF. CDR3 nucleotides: TGTGCCAGCAGTTTAATGGGGGAGGGGACTAATGAAAAACTGTTTTTT.

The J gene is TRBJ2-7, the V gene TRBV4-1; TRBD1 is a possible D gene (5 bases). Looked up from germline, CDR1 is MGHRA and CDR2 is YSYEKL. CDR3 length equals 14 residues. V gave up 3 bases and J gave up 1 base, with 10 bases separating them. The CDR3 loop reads CASSHRVGSYEQYF. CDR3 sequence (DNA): TGCGCCAGCAGCCACAGGGTAGGGTCCTACGAGCAGTACTTC.

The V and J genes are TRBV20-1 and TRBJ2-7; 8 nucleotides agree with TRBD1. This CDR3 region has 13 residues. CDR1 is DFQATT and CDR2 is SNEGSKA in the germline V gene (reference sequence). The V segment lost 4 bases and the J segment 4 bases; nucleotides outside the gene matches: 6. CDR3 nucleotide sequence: TGCAGTGCTACTGACAGGGGAAAGTACGAGCAGTACTTC. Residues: CSATDRGKYEQYF.

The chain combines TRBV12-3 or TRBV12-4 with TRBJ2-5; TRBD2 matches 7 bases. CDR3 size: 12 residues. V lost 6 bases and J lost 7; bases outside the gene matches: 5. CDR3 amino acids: CASSPTGGTQYF. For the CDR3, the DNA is TGTGCCAGCAGCCCCACGGGGGGGACCCAGTACTTC.